This record covers a single T cell receptor (beta chain). This sample was included in a study of T-cell memory formation after mild COVID-19. TCRdb reanalysed the 5' RACE reads using MiXCR and keeps one entry per CDR3 protein. The sample shows roughly 150,000 distinct CDR3 sequences, around 13% of them seen only once. The V end was cut by 2 bases, the J end by 3 bases, with 23 bases between. The germline gives CDR1 LGHDT, CDR2 YNNKEL (reference sequence). The CDR3 extends over 19 amino acids. The chain employs TRBV3-1 and TRBJ1-3; D is ambiguous. The sequence was obtained from an adult woman who had mild COVID-19 (a few samples of this study predate the infection). Cell type and time point are not known. Specimen: PBMCs or a T cell subset sorted from them (not recorded which). DNA of the CDR3: TGTGCCAGCAGCCAAACCGACATCGGGCGGGGAGAAATTGGAAACACCATATATTTT. Amino acid sequence: CASSQTDIGRGEIGNTIYF.